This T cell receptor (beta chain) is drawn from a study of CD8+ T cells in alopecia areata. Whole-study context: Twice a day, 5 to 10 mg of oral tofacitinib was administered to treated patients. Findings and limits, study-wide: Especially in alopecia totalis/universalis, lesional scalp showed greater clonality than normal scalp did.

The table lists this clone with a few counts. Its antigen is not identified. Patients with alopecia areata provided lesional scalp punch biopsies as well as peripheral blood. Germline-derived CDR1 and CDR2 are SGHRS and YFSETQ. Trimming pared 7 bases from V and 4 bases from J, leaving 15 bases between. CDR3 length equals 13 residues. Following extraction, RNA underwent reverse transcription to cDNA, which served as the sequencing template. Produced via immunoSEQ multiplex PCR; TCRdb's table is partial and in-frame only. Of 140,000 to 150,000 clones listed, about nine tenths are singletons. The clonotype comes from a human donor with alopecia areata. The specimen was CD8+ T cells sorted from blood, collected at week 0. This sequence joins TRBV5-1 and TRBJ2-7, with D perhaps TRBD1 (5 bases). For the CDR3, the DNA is TGCGCCAGCGGTTCAGGGTCGGGTTACGAGCAGTACTTC. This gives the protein CASGSGSGYEQYF.